These T cell receptor beta chains were read from a single sample in a study of shared clonotypes between healthy human individuals. Measured with immunoSEQ multiplex PCR; TCRdb has only the in-frame clones, and not every one. The sample carries about 1.5 million clones, 98% recorded once. Input material: naive CD4+ T cells sorted from blood. The source is a man younger than 45 in good health. Both conserved end residues are trimmed from each CDR3. Only part of the rows carry a size: once, few, many, or a class if the clone is expanded.

>TRBJ2-1|-|TRBV25-1
ASRGVEEQF
>TRBJ2-7|-|TRBV7-3
ASSPQSGQIYEQY
>TRBJ1-1|-|TRBV7-8
ASSLGGSSEAF
>TRBJ2-1|-|TRBV7-8
ASSLGSYNEQF
>TRBJ2-3|once|TRBV29-1
SVARDNTDTQY
>TRBJ1-4|-|TRBV7-9
ASSPTGPQQELF
>TRBJ2-7|-|TRBV4-2
ASSQEGRSEQY
>TRBJ2-5|-|TRBV6-1
ASSDWRQETQY
>TRBJ2-1|-|TRBV11-3
ASSQGLSNNEQF
>TRBJ2-2|-|TRBV5-1
ASSHGQGVTGELF
>TRBJ2-6|-|TRBV11-2
ASSLSPSAFSGANVLT
>TRBJ2-1|-|TRBV7-3
ASSLRWPGGGNEQF
>TRBJ2-6|-|TRBV5-1
ASSSGLAGGANVLT
>TRBJ2-7|-|TRBV7-6
ASSLVSDRSYEQY
>TRBJ2-1|-|TRBV29-1
SLRSSYNEQF